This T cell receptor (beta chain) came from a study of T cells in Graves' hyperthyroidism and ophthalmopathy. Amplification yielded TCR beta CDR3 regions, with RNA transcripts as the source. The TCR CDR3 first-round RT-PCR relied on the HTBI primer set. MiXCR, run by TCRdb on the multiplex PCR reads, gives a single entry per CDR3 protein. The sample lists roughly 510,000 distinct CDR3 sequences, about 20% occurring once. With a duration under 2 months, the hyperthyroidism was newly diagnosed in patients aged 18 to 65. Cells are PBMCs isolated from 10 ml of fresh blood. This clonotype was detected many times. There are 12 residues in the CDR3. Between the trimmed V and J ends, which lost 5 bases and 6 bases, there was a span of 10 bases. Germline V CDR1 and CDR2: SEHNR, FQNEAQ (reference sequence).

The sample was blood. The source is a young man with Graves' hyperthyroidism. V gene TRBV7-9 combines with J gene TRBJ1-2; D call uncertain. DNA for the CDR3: TGTGCCAGCAGCCCCAGCGGGAATGGCTACACCTTC. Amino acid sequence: CASSPSGNGYTF.